The 31 T cell receptor beta chains given below trace back to one sample, sequenced in a study of blood T cell repertoires in COVID-19. TCRdb's table, derived via immunoSEQ multiplex PCR, lists solely in-frame clones and lacks some. The sample lists 85,000 to 95,000 clones, around 80% occurring once. Input material: peripheral blood. The receptors here all came from a man aged 65 to 85 with acute or convalescent COVID-19.

The V call is TRBV5-1, the J call TRBJ2-1, with TRBD1 matching 8 bases. The CDR3 is 17 amino acids. The V segment lost 3 bases and the J segment 0 bases; nucleotides outside the gene matches: 8. The germline gives CDR1 SGHRS, CDR2 YFSETQ. CDR3 sequence reads: CASSSGDRSSSYNEQFF. The CDR3 nucleotides read TGCGCCAGCAGCTCAGGGGACAGGTCGAGCTCCTACAATGAGCAGTTCTTC.

V and J are TRBV5-1 and TRBJ2-6, with D possibly TRBD1 on 6 matching bases. Trimming removed 4 bases at V and 4 bases at J, with 18 bases between. The CDR3 totals 17 residues. CDR1 is SGHRS and CDR2 is YFSETQ in the germline V gene. CDR3 DNA sequence: TGCGCCAGCAGCCCGGATCAGGGGCGAGGGGGGGCCAACGTCCTGACTTTC. Protein: CASSPDQGRGGANVLTF.

This chain uses TRBV14 with TRBJ2-7; 7 nucleotides align to TRBD1. V shed 5 bases, J shed 4 bases, and the junction held 5 bases outside the gene matches. Germline CDR1 reads SGHDN; CDR2 reads FVKESK. The CDR3 loop spans 13 amino acids. DNA for the CDR3: TGTGCCAGCAGCGCCGGGACAGCTTACGAGCAGTACTTC. Translation: CASSAGTAYEQYF.

The V call is TRBV5-1, the J call TRBJ1-4; D is ambiguous. With 0 bases removed from V and 5 bases from J, the gap between germline ends came to 11 bases. The CDR3 has 15 residues. Germline V gives CDR1 SGHRS, CDR2 YFSETQ. CDR3 bases: TGCGCCAGCAGCTTGGTGTCAGCGAGGAATGAAAAACTGTTTTTT. Amino acids: CASSLVSARNEKLFF.

The chain carries TRBV18 and TRBJ1-2; D is possibly TRBD1 (6 bases). The V gene lost 3 bases and the J gene lost 1 base, with 6 bases spanning the gap. Germline CDR1 is KGHSH and CDR2 is LQKENI. There are 13 residues in the CDR3. The chain's CDR3 is CASSPDSNYGYTF. CDR3 sequence (DNA): TGTGCCAGCTCACCGGACAGTAACTATGGCTACACCTTC.

The rearrangement joins TRBV6-5 to TRBJ1-2; D ambiguous. CDR1 and CDR2 (germline): MNHEY, SVGAGI. The CDR3 consists of 13 residues. The ends were cut back, 0 bases at V and 6 bases at J, with 8 bases in the middle. CDR3 DNA: TGTGCCAGCAGTTACTCGACCCGGGATGGCTACACCTTC. It is translated as CASSYSTRDGYTF.

CDR3 loop: CASSLSGLGYTF. The CDR3 bases are TGTGCCAGCAGTTTGTCAGGGCTTGGCTACACCTTC. This sequence joins TRBV28 and TRBJ1-2, with D tentatively TRBD1 (5 bases). The CDR3 covers 12 residues. Trimming took off 3 bases at V and 7 bases at J, with 9 bases between the two ends. CDR1 and CDR2 from the germline V gene are MDHEN and SYDVKM.

The chain employs TRBV28 and TRBJ1-5; TRBD1 matches 8 bases. The germline gives CDR1 MDHEN, CDR2 SYDVKM. V was pared by 6 bases and J by 2 bases, with 6 bases of the junction left unmatched. The CDR3 is 15 amino acids. CDR3 bases: TGTGCCAGCAGACCTCAGGGGGCTGGCAATCAGCCCCAGCATTTT. Translated, it gives CASRPQGAGNQPQHF.

V and J are TRBV9 and TRBJ2-1, with 7 bases that match TRBD2. CDR1 and CDR2 from the germline V gene are SGDLS and YYNGEE. With 5 bases clipped from V and 9 bases from J, the junction kept 11 bases outside the gene matches. There are 14 residues in the CDR3. CDR3 DNA: TGTGCCAGCAGTGAGCCTTGGGGGGGTAGTGAGCAGTTCTTC. The encoded protein is CASSEPWGGSEQFF.

The CDR3 sequence: CASSKTFYEQYF. The CDR3 coding sequence is TGTGCCAGCAGCAAGACTTTCTACGAGCAGTACTTC. The chain recombines TRBV7-9 with TRBJ2-7, with unresolved D. Germline CDR1 SEHNR, CDR2 FQNEAQ (reference sequence). Trimming cost V 5 bases and J 3 bases, with 8 bases left between them. The CDR3 covers 12 residues.

The chain combines TRBV2 with TRBJ1-1; TRBD1 matches 9 bases. This CDR3 is built from 14 residues. Trimming removed 7 bases from V and 1 base from J; junction bases left unmatched: 4. Germline V CDR1 and CDR2: SNHLY, FYNNEI. Here the CDR3 DNA reads TGTGCCAGCAAGGACAGGGGTCAGAACACTGAAGCTTTCTTT. This gives the protein CASKDRGQNTEAFF.

The V gene is TRBV25-1, the J gene TRBJ2-3; D is unresolved. In germline, CDR1 is MGHDK, CDR2 SYGVNS. This CDR3 is built from 11 residues. Trimming left V 4 bases short and J 5 bases short, with 4 bases between. The CDR3 loop is CASSALDTQYF. In nucleotides, the CDR3 is TGTGCCAGCAGTGCGTTAGATACGCAGTATTTT.

The V call is TRBV7-8, the J call TRBJ1-5; D gene ambiguous. The ends were cut back, 1 base at V and 6 bases at J, with 10 bases in the middle. Germline CDR1 and CDR2: SGHVS and FQNEAQ. There are 14 residues in the CDR3. The CDR3 here is CASSLVGGSQPQHF. CDR3 sequence (DNA): TGTGCCAGCAGCTTAGTCGGAGGTAGTCAGCCCCAGCATTTT.

The chain combines TRBV6-4 with TRBJ2-1; 7 bases fit TRBD2. Germline CDR1 and CDR2: MRHNA and SNTAGT. This CDR3 region has 15 residues. Trimming at V came to 3 bases and at J to 6 bases, leaving 8 bases not matched to a gene. The CDR3 DNA follows: TGTGCCAGCAGTGAAGGGCTAGCGGTGCGCAATGAGCAGTTCTTC. Translation gives CASSEGLAVRNEQFF.

V is TRBV5-1 and J is TRBJ1-1; 9 bases align to TRBD1. This CDR3 has 14 amino acids. CDR1 and CDR2 from the germline V gene are SGHRS and YFSETQ. V dropped 4 bases and J dropped 1; count of bases not matched to a gene: 2. The DNA of the CDR3 is TGCGCCAGCAGCGTGGGACAGGGGAACACTGAAGCTTTCTTT. Protein sequence: CASSVGQGNTEAFF.

The rearrangement links TRBV21-1 to TRBJ2-3; the D segment call TRBD2 is taken from the table without a DNA check. TRBV21-1 is tagged as a pseudogene. This CDR3 contains 15 residues. This CDR3 reads CASNKSGTPRDTQYF. DNA for the CDR3: TGTGCCAGCAATAAATCAGGGACTCCGAGAGATACGCAGTATTTT.

The chain couples TRBV5-1 to TRBJ2-5; 8 nucleotides align to TRBD1. J was trimmed by 4 bases and V by 4 bases; bases with no gene match: 6. CDR3 length equals 14 residues. CDR1 is SGHRS, CDR2 YFSETQ, per germline. The CDR3 DNA is TGCGCCAGCAGCCCCGGAGACAGGGGAGAGACCCAGTACTTC. It translates to CASSPGDRGETQYF. Complete variable domain (other parts from reference TRBV5-1 and TRBJ2-5): KAGVTQTPRYLIKTRGQQVTLSCSPISGHRSVSWYQQTPGQGLQFLFEYFSETQRNKGNFPGRFSGRQFSNSRSEMNVSTLELGDSALYLCASSPGDRGETQYFGPGTRLLVL.

The chain has TRBV9 and TRBJ2-5; 9 bases are a match to TRBD1. The CDR3 has 18 residues. Germline CDR1 SGDLS, CDR2 YYNGEE. With 3 bases clipped from V and 8 bases from J, the junction kept 20 bases outside the gene matches. The CDR3, as DNA: TGTGCCAGCAGCGCCGGGACAGGGAGTAACGGGGCGATAGGAACCCAGTACTTC. It encodes CASSAGTGSNGAIGTQYF.

The chain couples TRBV7-9 to TRBJ1-2; D call uncertain. The V end was cut by 0 bases, the J end by 2 bases, with 10 bases between. This CDR3 is 15 amino acids long. In germline, CDR1 is SEHNR, CDR2 FQNEAQ (reference sequence). The CDR3 loop is CASSLAVAGNYGYTF. The DNA of the CDR3 is TGTGCCAGCAGCTTAGCGGTCGCGGGGAACTATGGCTACACCTTC.

This chain's CDR3 is CASSPRSGGGQPQHF. CDR3 DNA sequence: TGTGCCAGCAGCCCGAGGTCAGGGGGCGGTCAGCCCCAGCATTTT. This chain connects TRBV7-2 to TRBJ1-5; 8 nucleotides line up with TRBD1. Germline values: CDR1 SGHTA, CDR2 FQGNSA. With 5 bases clipped from V and 6 bases from J, the junction kept 9 bases outside the gene matches. CDR3 length: 15 amino acids.

The CDR3 bases are TGTGCCAGCAGCCAAGATTGGCCACCATCGCCCGAAAAACTGTTTTTT. Its protein product is CASSQDWPPSPEKLFF. V is TRBV4-2 and J is TRBJ1-4; D remains ambiguous. Germline loops: CDR1 LGHNA, CDR2 YNFKEQ. The CDR3 runs to 16 residues. V shed 0 bases and J shed 8 bases, with 16 bases lying between them.

The chain couples TRBV12-3 or TRBV12-4 to TRBJ1-2; TRBD1 aligns across 8 bases. V was pared by 4 bases and J by 8 bases, with 6 bases of the junction left unmatched. This CDR3 region has 13 residues. The CDR3, as DNA: TGTGCCAGCAGTTCCCAGGGGGCTGGCGGCTACACCTTC. It specifies CASSSQGAGGYTF.

In DNA form, the CDR3 reads TGCGCCAGCAGCCCAGGACAGACTACAACTAATGAAAAACTGTTTTTT. Translation gives CASSPGQTTTNEKLFF. The V gene is TRBV5-1, the J gene TRBJ1-4; tentative D call: TRBD1 (6 bases). Germline V CDR1 and CDR2: SGHRS, YFSETQ. V lost 4 bases and J lost 0, with 13 bases in between. This CDR3 is built from 16 residues.

This clone was counted a few times. V gene TRBV10-1 combines with J gene TRBJ1-2, with a tentative D call TRBD1 (5 bases). V lost 3 bases to trimming and J lost 4 bases, with 9 bases between them. Germline V CDR1 and CDR2: WNHNN, SYGVQD (reference sequence). The CDR3 contains 13 residues. The CDR3 sequence: CASSDSRGYGYTF. The CDR3 DNA sequence: TGCGCCAGCAGTGACTCAAGGGGCTATGGCTACACCTTC.

The genes are TRBV2 and TRBJ1-1, with D maybe TRBD1 (6 bases). The CDR3 length is 15 residues. The germline V and J ends were trimmed by 7 bases and 1 base, with 16 bases remaining between them. Germline values: CDR1 SNHLY, CDR2 FYNNEI. This chain's CDR3 is CASILEQGRNTEAFF. DNA for the CDR3: TGTGCCAGCATTCTCGAACAGGGTCGGAACACTGAAGCTTTCTTT. Based on the CDR3 plus reference TRBV2 and TRBJ1-1, the full variable domain is EPEVTQTPSHQVTQMGQEVILRCVPISNHLYFYWYRQILGQKVEFLVSFYNNEISEKSEIFDDQFSVERPDGSNFTLKIRSTKLEDSAMYFCASILEQGRNTEAFFGQGTRLTVV.

The chain has TRBV11-2 and TRBJ2-7; 8 bases match TRBD1. Germline CDR1 and CDR2: SGHAT and FQNNGV. After removal of 6 bases from V and 6 bases from J, the junction contained 16 bases not matched to a gene. The CDR3 runs to 16 residues. The CDR3 DNA follows: TGTGCCAGCAGTCGAGGCCGGGACAGGCGATCTCTCGAGCAGTACTTC. This translates into CASSRGRDRRSLEQYF.

This rearrangement joins TRBV5-1 to TRBJ1-4, with TRBD1 matching 10 bases. Germline CDR1 and CDR2: SGHRS and YFSETQ. The length of the CDR3 is 17 residues. V shed 2 bases and J 7 bases; nucleotides not matched to a gene: 11. CDR3 sequence: CASSFGTGAPKGEKLFF. In nucleotides, the CDR3 is TGCGCCAGCAGCTTCGGGACAGGGGCGCCGAAGGGTGAAAAACTGTTTTTT.

In this sample, this clone turned up once. The chain links TRBV2 to TRBJ1-1; D might be TRBD1 (5 bases). Germline CDR1 and CDR2: SNHLY and FYNNEI. The CDR3 is 14 residues long. The V end lost 6 bases, the J end lost 4 bases, and 15 bases lay between the germline ends. The CDR3, as DNA: TGTGCCAGCAGGGGGACGGGAGGGAGCACTGAAGCTTTCTTT. Translated, it gives CASRGTGGSTEAFF.

This chain connects TRBV27 to TRBJ2-1; D uncertain. Germline V CDR1 and CDR2: MNHEY, SMNVEV (reference sequence). The CDR3 runs 11 residues. Trimming stripped 5 bases from V and 4 bases from J, with 3 bases between. In DNA, the CDR3 is TGTGCCAGCAGTCAATACAATGAGCAGTTCTTC. Encoded protein: CASSQYNEQFF.

The V and J genes are TRBV6-5 and TRBJ1-2, with D tentatively TRBD1 (5 bases). V dropped 7 bases and J dropped 5 bases, with 20 bases sitting between them. From germline, CDR1 is MNHEY and CDR2 SVGAGI. The CDR3 contains 15 residues. The CDR3 DNA reads as TGTGCCAGCACCCCCATCGGGGGGTTCAGATATGGCTACACCTTC. Its translation: CASTPIGGFRYGYTF.

This clone occurred a few times. This chain connects TRBV2 to TRBJ1-6, with D possibly being TRBD1 (5 bases). Trimming shortened V by 1 base and J by 13 bases, and 5 bases separated the two germline ends. This CDR3 spans 11 amino acids. Germline V gene sequence: CDR1 SNHLY, CDR2 FYNNEI. As DNA, the CDR3 is TGTGCCAGCAGTGAAGAGGGGCCCCTCCACTTT. Protein sequence: CASSEEGPLHF.